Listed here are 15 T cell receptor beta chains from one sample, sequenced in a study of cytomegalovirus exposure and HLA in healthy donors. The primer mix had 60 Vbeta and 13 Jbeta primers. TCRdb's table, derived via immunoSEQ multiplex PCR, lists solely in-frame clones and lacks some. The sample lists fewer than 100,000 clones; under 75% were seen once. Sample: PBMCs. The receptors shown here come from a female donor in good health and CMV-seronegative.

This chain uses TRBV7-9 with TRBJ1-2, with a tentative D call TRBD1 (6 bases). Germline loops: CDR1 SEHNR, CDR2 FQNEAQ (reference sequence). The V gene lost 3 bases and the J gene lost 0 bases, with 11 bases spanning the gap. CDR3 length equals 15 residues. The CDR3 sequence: CASSLLQGANYGYTF. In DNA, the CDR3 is TGTGCCAGCAGCTTGTTACAGGGTGCTAACTATGGCTACACCTTC.

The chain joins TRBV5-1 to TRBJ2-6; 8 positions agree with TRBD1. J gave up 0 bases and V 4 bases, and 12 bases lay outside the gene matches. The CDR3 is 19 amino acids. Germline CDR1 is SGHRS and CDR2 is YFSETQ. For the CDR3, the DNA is TGCGCCAGCAGCCCCGTTCCGGGACAGGCTTTCTCTGGGGCCAACGTCCTGACTTTC. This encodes CASSPVPGQAFSGANVLTF.

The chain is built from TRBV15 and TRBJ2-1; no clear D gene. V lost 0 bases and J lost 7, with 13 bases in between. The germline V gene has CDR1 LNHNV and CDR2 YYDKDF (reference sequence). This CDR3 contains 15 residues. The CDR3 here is CATSRDPSSVNEQFF. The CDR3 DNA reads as TGTGCCACCAGCAGAGACCCCTCGTCGGTGAATGAGCAGTTCTTC.

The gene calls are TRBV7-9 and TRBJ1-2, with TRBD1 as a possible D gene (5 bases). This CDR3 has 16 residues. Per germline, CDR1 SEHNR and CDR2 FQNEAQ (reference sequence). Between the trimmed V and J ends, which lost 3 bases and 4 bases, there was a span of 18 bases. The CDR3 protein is CASSFIRAGRAYGYTF. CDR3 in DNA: TGTGCCAGCAGCTTTATCCGCGCAGGGAGGGCCTATGGCTACACCTTC.

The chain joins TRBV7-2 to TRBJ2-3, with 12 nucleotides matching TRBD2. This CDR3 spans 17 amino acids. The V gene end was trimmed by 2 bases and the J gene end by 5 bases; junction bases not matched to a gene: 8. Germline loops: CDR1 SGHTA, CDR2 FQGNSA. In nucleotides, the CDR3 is TGTGCCAGCAGCTTATCGGCTAGCGGGGGGGCTCAAGATACGCAGTATTTT. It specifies CASSLSASGGAQDTQYF.

The chain's CDR3 is CASSGGTGNYGYTF. The CDR3 bases are TGTGCCAGCAGCGGAGGGACAGGGAATTATGGCTACACCTTC. The chain uses TRBV13 and TRBJ1-2; 9 bases map to TRBD1. CDR3 length: 14 amino acids. V gave up 5 bases and J gave up 5 bases; unmatched junction bases: 6. From germline, CDR1 is PRHDT and CDR2 FYEKMQ (reference sequence). The full variable domain, rest sourced from reference TRBV13 and TRBJ1-2, is AAGVIQSPRHLIKEKRETATLKCYPIPRHDTVYWYQQGPGQDPQFLISFYEKMQSDKGSIPDRFSAQQFSDYHSELNMSSLELGDSALYFCASSGGTGNYGYTFGSGTRLTVV.

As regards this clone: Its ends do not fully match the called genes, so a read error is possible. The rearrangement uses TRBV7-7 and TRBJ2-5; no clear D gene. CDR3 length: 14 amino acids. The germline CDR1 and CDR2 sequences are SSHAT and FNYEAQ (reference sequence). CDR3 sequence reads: CASSPGEAAGTQYF. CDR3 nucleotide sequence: TGTGCTAGCAGCCCCGGAGAGGCCGCCGGGACCCAGTACTTC.

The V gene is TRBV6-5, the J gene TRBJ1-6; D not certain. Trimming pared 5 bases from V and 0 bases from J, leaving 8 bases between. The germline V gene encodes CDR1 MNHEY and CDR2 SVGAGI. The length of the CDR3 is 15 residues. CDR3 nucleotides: TGTGCCAGCAGTCCGCGGAGCTCCTATAATTCACCCCTCCACTTT. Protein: CASSPRSSYNSPLHF.

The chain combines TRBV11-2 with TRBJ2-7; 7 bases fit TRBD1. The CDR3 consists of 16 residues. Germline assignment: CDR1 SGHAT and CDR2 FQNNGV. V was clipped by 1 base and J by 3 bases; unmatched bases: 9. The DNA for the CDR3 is TGTGCCAGCAGCTTAGTAGAGACAGGGAACTTCTACGAGCAGTACTTC. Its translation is CASSLVETGNFYEQYF.

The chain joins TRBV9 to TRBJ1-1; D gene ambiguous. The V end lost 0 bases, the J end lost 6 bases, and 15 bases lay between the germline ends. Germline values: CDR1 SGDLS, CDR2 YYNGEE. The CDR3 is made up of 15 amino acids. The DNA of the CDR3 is TGTGCCAGCAGCGTAGGGGGAGGGCATGATGCTGAAGCTTTCTTT. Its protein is CASSVGGGHDAEAFF.

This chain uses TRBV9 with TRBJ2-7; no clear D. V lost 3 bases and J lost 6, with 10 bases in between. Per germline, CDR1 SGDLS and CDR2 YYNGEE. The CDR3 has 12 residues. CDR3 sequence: CASSGANSEQYF. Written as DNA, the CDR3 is TGTGCCAGCAGCGGCGCTAATAGCGAGCAGTACTTC.

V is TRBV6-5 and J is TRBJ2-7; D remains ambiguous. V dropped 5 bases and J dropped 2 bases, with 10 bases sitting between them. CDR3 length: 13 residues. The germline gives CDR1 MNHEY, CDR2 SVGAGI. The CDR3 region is CASSPGPTYEQYF. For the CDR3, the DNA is TGTGCCAGCAGTCCGGGTCCCACCTACGAGCAGTACTTC.

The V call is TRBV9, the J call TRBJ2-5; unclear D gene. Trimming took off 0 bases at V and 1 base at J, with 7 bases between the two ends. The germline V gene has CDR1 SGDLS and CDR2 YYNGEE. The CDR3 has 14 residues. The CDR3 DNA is TGTGCCAGCAGCGTAGGCAGGTCCCAAGAGACCCAGTACTTC. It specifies CASSVGRSQETQYF.

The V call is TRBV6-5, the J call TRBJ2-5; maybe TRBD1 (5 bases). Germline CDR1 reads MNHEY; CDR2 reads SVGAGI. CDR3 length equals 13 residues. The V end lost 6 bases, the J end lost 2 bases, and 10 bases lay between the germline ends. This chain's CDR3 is CASRRGKQETQYF. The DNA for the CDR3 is TGTGCCAGCAGAAGGGGAAAACAAGAGACCCAGTACTTC.

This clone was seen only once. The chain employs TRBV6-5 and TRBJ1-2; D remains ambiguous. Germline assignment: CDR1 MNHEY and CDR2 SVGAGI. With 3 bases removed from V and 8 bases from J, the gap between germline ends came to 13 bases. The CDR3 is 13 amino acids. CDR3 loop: CASSYAGPGGYTF. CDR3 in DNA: TGTGCCAGCAGTTATGCGGGTCCAGGAGGCTACACCTTC.